The 26 T cell receptor beta chains below were found in one sample sequenced in a study of T cells in Graves' hyperthyroidism and ophthalmopathy. Authors of the study amplified TCR beta CDR3 regions from RNA transcripts. TCR CDR3 regions were first amplified by RT-PCR with HTBI primers. Via MiXCR, TCRdb re-called the multiplex PCR reads, giving one row per CDR3 protein. The table shows about 840,000 distinct CDR3 sequences, with around 39% occurring only once. Sequencing was performed on blood. The receptors here all came from a man between 18 and 29 years old with Graves' hyperthyroidism.

This clonotype was recorded at least ten times. This chain joins TRBV20-1 and TRBJ2-7; D could derive from TRBD1 or TRBD2 (5 bases each). The CDR3 extends over 13 amino acids. Trimming removed 5 bases from V and 5 bases from J, with 16 bases in between. The V gene's germline CDR1 is DFQATT and CDR2 SNEGSKA (reference sequence). The CDR3 DNA reads as TGCAGTGCTCGGGGCTCAGCGGACGACGAGCAGTACTTC. Residues: CSARGSADDEQYF.

The chain joins TRBV15 to TRBJ1-1, with D tentatively TRBD1 (6 bases). The CDR3 has 13 residues. V lost 5 bases, J lost 7 bases, and 14 bases lay in between. From germline, CDR1 is LNHNV and CDR2 YYDKDF (reference sequence). Written as DNA, the CDR3 is TGTGCCACCAGCGACCCAGGGGAAAGTGAAGCTTTCTTT. Its translation: CATSDPGESEAFF.

This clonotype showed up many times. V is TRBV7-9 and J is TRBJ1-4; TRBD1 is a possible D gene (6 bases). The CDR3 covers 14 residues. The germline V and J ends were trimmed by 5 bases and 0 bases, with 7 bases remaining between them. The germline V gene has CDR1 SEHNR and CDR2 FQNEAQ (reference sequence). CDR3 DNA: TGTGCCAGCAGCCGGACAGCAACTAATGAAAAACTGTTTTTT. Protein: CASSRTATNEKLFF. Combining the CDR3 with reference TRBV7-9 and TRBJ1-4 gives the whole variable domain DTGVSQNPRHKITKRGQNVTFRCDPISEHNRLYWYRQTLGQGPEFLTYFQNEAQLEKSRLLSDRFSAERPKGSFSTLEIQRTEQGDSAMYLCASSRTATNEKLFFGSGTQLSVL.

The genes are TRBV29-1 and TRBJ1-3; D unresolved. Trimming left V 4 bases short and J 9 bases short, with 13 bases between. This CDR3 has 12 amino acids. Germline V CDR1 and CDR2: SQVTM, ANQGSEA. The CDR3 region is CSVAETKSTIYF. The CDR3, as DNA: TGCAGCGTTGCAGAGACGAAGAGCACCATATATTTT. Full variable domain (outside the CDR3, taken from reference TRBV29-1 and TRBJ1-3): SAVISQKPSRDICQRGTSLTIQCQVDSQVTMMFWYRQQPGQSLTLIATANQGSEATYESGFVIDKFPISRPNLTFSTLTVSNMSPEDSSIYLCSVAETKSTIYFGEGSWLTVV.

The chain uses TRBV7-9 and TRBJ1-1; D perhaps matches TRBD1 (5 bases). The CDR3 is made up of 11 amino acids. CDR1 SEHNR and CDR2 FQNEAQ come from the germline V gene (reference sequence). Trimming stripped 6 bases from V and 6 bases from J, with 8 bases between. The CDR3 here is CASSRDPEAFF. The CDR3 DNA sequence: TGTGCCAGCAGTAGGGACCCTGAAGCTTTCTTT.

The rearrangement links TRBV7-9 to TRBJ2-2; TRBD1 aligns across 9 bases. Germline V gene data show CDR1 as SEHNR and CDR2 as FQNEAQ (reference sequence). After removal of 6 bases from V and 5 bases from J, the junction contained 7 bases not matched to a gene. This CDR3 has 15 amino acids. CDR3 in DNA: TGTGCCAGCAGTTCCCGGGACAGGGAAACCGGGGAGCTGTTTTTT. This encodes CASSSRDRETGELFF.

The chain recombines TRBV7-9 with TRBJ2-7; the D gene is possibly TRBD1 (5 bases). Trimming removed 1 base at V and 3 bases at J, with 7 bases between. Germline-derived CDR1 and CDR2 are SEHNR and FQNEAQ (reference sequence). This CDR3 spans 13 amino acids. CDR3 DNA sequence: TGTGCCAGCAGCTTAGAGGACAACTACGAGCAGTACTTC. This sequence encodes CASSLEDNYEQYF. Full variable domain (rest looked up from reference TRBV7-9 and TRBJ2-7): DTGVSQNPRHKITKRGQNVTFRCDPISEHNRLYWYRQTLGQGPEFLTYFQNEAQLEKSRLLSDRFSAERPKGSFSTLEIQRTEQGDSAMYLCASSLEDNYEQYFGPGTRLTVT.

V usage is TRBV19 and J usage is TRBJ1-3, with D possibly TRBD1 on 5 matching bases. Trimming removed 8 bases from V and 5 bases from J, with 13 bases in between. This CDR3 is built from 13 residues. CDR1 and CDR2 from the germline V gene are LNHDA and SQIVND (reference sequence). CDR3 nucleotides: TGTGCCAGTGCCCAGGGTCAAAGAAACACCATATATTTT. This sequence encodes CASAQGQRNTIYF.

In regard to this clonotype: This could be a read error, since a much larger clone is one nucleotide away. The CDR3 here is CASRAGQGNTEAFF. In DNA, the CDR3 is TGTGCCAGCAGGGCGGGACAGGGGAACACTGAAGCTTTCTTT. The V call is TRBV12-3 or TRBV12-4, the J call TRBJ1-1; 9 bases map to TRBD1. V shed 6 bases, J shed 1 base, and the junction held 3 bases outside the gene matches. The CDR3 has 14 amino acids.

This sequence joins TRBV7-3 and TRBJ2-5; D possibly corresponds to TRBD2 (7 bases). CDR1 is SGHTA, CDR2 FQGTGA, per germline. Trimming stripped 0 bases from V and 2 bases from J, with 10 bases between. This CDR3 is 15 amino acids long. This chain's CDR3 is CASSLTGGRQETQYF. In nucleotides, the CDR3 is TGTGCCAGCAGCTTAACCGGGGGGCGTCAAGAGACCCAGTACTTC.

V is TRBV20-1 and J is TRBJ1-4; D ambiguous. The germline V gene encodes CDR1 DFQATT and CDR2 SNEGSKA (reference sequence). This CDR3 is built from 13 residues. The V end lost 6 bases, the J end lost 4 bases, and 12 bases lay between the germline ends. The CDR3 region has the DNA TGCAGTGCCCAAGAGCCCCTTAATGAAAAACTGTTTTTT. Protein: CSAQEPLNEKLFF.

This clonotype was counted once. This sequence joins TRBV11-1 and TRBJ1-1; D remains unclear. The CDR3 runs to 12 residues. Germline values: CDR1 SGHAT, CDR2 FQDESV (reference sequence). V lost 8 bases and J 2 bases, leaving 9 bases between the germline ends. The CDR3 is CASVAVNTEAFF. The CDR3, as DNA: TGTGCCAGCGTTGCGGTAAACACTGAAGCTTTCTTT.

V and J are TRBV6-5 and TRBJ1-1; tentative D call: TRBD1 (6 bases). Trimming left V 3 bases short and J 5 bases short, with 13 bases between. This CDR3 spans 14 amino acids. Per germline, CDR1 MNHEY and CDR2 SVGAGI. CDR3 amino acids: CASSYSGAHTEAFF. The CDR3 DNA reads as TGTGCCAGCAGTTATTCAGGGGCGCATACTGAAGCTTTCTTT.

Concerning this clonotype: This may arise from a read error, as a much more abundant clone is one base away. The rearrangement links TRBV29-1 to TRBJ1-2, with D possibly TRBD1 on 5 matching bases. Trimming stripped 6 bases from V and 8 bases from J, with 16 bases between. Germline V CDR1 and CDR2: SQVTM, ANQGSEA. The CDR3 is 12 amino acids. In nucleotides, the CDR3 is TGCAGCGTCATACAGGTGGCGTTCGGCTACACCTTC. This sequence encodes CSVIQVAFGYTF.

This sequence joins TRBV19 and TRBJ1-1; the D gene is possibly TRBD1 (5 bases). Trimming removed 5 bases from V and 12 bases from J, with 25 bases in between. Per germline, CDR1 LNHDA and CDR2 SQIVND (reference sequence). The length of the CDR3 is 15 residues. CDR3 bases: TGTGCCAGTAGTGGACGGTTAATAGGGGCCCTGGGATCTTTCTTT. Amino acid sequence: CASSGRLIGALGSFF.

Points on this clonotype: A much larger clone differs by one base, so this may be a read error. This chain joins TRBV2 and TRBJ1-5; the match to TRBD1 covers 7 bases. Germline V gene sequence: CDR1 SNHLY, CDR2 FYNNEI. The CDR3 consists of 13 residues. The DNA for the CDR3 is TGTGCCAGCAGGAGACAGGGACTCCAGCCCCGGCATTTT. As protein: CASRRQGLQPRHF. Full variable domain (rest looked up from reference TRBV2 and TRBJ1-5): EPEVTQTPSHQVTQMGQEVILRCVPISNHLYFYWYRQILGQKVEFLVSFYNNEISEKSEIFDDQFSVERPDGSNFTLKIRSTKLEDSAMYFCASRRQGLQPRHFGDGTRLSIL.

The gene calls are TRBV5-1 and TRBJ2-3; unclear D gene. Deletions cut 0 bases from V and 4 bases from J, with 15 bases between. CDR3 length: 16 amino acids. The germline V gene has CDR1 SGHRS and CDR2 YFSETQ. The CDR3 spells CASSLALGSAPDTQYF. In DNA form, the CDR3 reads TGCGCCAGCAGCTTGGCCTTGGGCAGTGCCCCAGATACGCAGTATTTT. The variable domain in full, with the rest retrieved from reference TRBV5-1 and TRBJ2-3, is KAGVTQTPRYLIKTRGQQVTLSCSPISGHRSVSWYQQTPGQGLQFLFEYFSETQRNKGNFPGRFSGRQFSNSRSEMNVSTLELGDSALYLCASSLALGSAPDTQYFGPGTRLTVL.

The chain recombines TRBV29-1 with TRBJ1-5, with D possibly called TRBD1 or TRBD2 (5 bases each). The end of the DNA is better explained by TRBJ2-3, so the J call may be wrong. CDR3 length: 13 residues. CDR1 and CDR2 from the germline V gene are SQVTM and ANQGSEA. The CDR3 reads CSVSGRRTDTQYF. Here the CDR3 DNA reads TGCAGCGTTTCGGGACGGCGCACAGATACGCAGTATTTT.

The genes are TRBV5-1 and TRBJ1-5, with D possibly matching TRBD1 (6 bases). Germline V gene data show CDR1 as SGHRS and CDR2 as YFSETQ. The germline V and J ends were trimmed by 6 bases and 3 bases, with 16 bases remaining between them. CDR3 size: 15 residues. CDR3 DNA: TGCGCCAGCAAACCCCTGACAGGAGACAATCAGCCCCAGCATTTT. It yields the protein CASKPLTGDNQPQHF.

This clonotype was picked up many times. The chain uses TRBV10-3 and TRBJ1-1; the D gene is possibly TRBD1 (6 bases). Germline CDR1 ENHRY, CDR2 SYGVKD. V lost 6 bases and J 5 bases, leaving 13 bases between the germline ends. The CDR3 is made up of 13 amino acids. Written as DNA, the CDR3 is TGTGCCATCAGGGAAGGGGGAGGAACTGAAGCTTTCTTT. It codes for CAIREGGGTEAFF.

On this clonotype itself: The CDR3 does not close with the conserved phenylalanine or tryptophan, likely indicating a read error. The DNA is omitted, as the CDR3 cannot be located on it reliably, and the CDR3 follows TCRdb's listing. The rearrangement joins TRBV11-1 to TRBJ1-2; the DNA was not used to check the table's D call, TRBD1. The germline CDR1 and CDR2 sequences are SGHAT and FQDESV (reference sequence). From its first to its last residue, the CDR3 has 14 amino acids. The CDR3 loop reads CASSTGQGAMATQS.

This chain uses TRBV6-5 with TRBJ1-2; 8 nucleotides match TRBD1. The CDR3 extends over 14 amino acids. The V gene's germline CDR1 is MNHEY and CDR2 SVGAGI. Trimming took 7 bases from V and 8 from J; bases not matched to a gene: 12. Written as DNA, the CDR3 is TGTGCCAGCAATTCCCTAGGGACAGGACGCGGCTACACCTTC. Its protein product is CASNSLGTGRGYTF.

This clonotype was recorded a few times. The J gene is TRBJ2-2, the V gene TRBV20-1, with 10 bases that match TRBD2. V was pared by 7 bases and J by 5 bases, with 4 bases of the junction left unmatched. The CDR3 has 13 amino acids. Germline V gene sequence: CDR1 DFQATT, CDR2 SNEGSKA (reference sequence). CDR3 bases: TGCAGTGTAGAGCGGGAGGGGACCGGGGAGCTGTTTTTT. This sequence encodes CSVEREGTGELFF.

This clonotype was detected many times. The rearrangement uses TRBV12-3 or TRBV12-4 and TRBJ2-7; TRBD1 aligns across 7 bases. This CDR3 is built from 12 residues. The V segment lost 3 bases and the J segment 5 bases; nucleotides outside the gene matches: 1. The CDR3 DNA sequence: TGTGCCAGCAGTTTTCAGGGGGACGAGCAGTACTTC. It codes for CASSFQGDEQYF.

This clonotype was counted many times. The rearrangement uses TRBV6-6 and TRBJ2-5; tentative D call: TRBD2 (5 bases). Trimming shortened V by 6 bases and J by 5 bases, and 22 bases separated the two germline ends. The germline gives CDR1 MNHNY, CDR2 SVGAGI (reference sequence). This CDR3 spans 16 amino acids. The CDR3 DNA sequence: TGTGCCAGCAGACCCCTAGCTCTGTATGTTCCGGAGACCCAGTACTTC. Translation gives CASRPLALYVPETQYF.

This clonotype was recorded a few times. The gene calls are TRBV19 and TRBJ1-4, with a possible D match to TRBD1 (6 bases). Trimming removed 1 base from V and 8 bases from J, with 14 bases in between. Germline CDR1 is LNHDA and CDR2 is SQIVND (reference sequence). The CDR3 is 15 amino acids. Here the CDR3 reads CASSIGDRQPEKLFF. CDR3 coding DNA: TGTGCCAGTAGTATAGGCGACAGGCAGCCGGAAAAACTGTTTTTT.